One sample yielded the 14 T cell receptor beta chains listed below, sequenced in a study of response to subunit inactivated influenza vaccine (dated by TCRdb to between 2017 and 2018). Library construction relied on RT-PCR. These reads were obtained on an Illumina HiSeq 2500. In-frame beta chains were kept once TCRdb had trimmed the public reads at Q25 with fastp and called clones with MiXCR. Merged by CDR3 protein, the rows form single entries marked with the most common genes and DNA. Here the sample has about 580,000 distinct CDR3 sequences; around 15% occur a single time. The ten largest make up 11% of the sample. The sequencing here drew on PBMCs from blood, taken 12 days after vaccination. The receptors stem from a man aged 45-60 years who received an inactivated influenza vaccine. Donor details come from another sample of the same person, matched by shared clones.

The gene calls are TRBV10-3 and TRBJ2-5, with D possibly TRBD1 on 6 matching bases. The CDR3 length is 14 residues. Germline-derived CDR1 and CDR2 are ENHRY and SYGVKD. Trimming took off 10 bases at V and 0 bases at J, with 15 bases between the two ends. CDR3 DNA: TGTGCCAGCTCGTTAAAGGGGGACCAAGAGACCCAGTACTTC. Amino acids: CASSLKGDQETQYF.

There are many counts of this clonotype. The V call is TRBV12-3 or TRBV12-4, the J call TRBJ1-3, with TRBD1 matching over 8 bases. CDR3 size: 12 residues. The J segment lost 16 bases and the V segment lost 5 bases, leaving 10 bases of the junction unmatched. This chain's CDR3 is CASSTIGQGVYF. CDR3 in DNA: TGTGCCAGCAGTACGATAGGACAGGGAGTGTATTTT.

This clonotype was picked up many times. CDR3 bases: TGTGCCAGCAGCCAAGATCGTACAGGGAATGGCTACACCTTC. Protein sequence: CASSQDRTGNGYTF. The V call is TRBV14, the J call TRBJ1-2; D perhaps matches TRBD1 (6 bases). Germline V gene lookup returns CDR1 SGHDN and CDR2 FVKESK. This CDR3 is built from 14 residues. Trimming cost V 0 bases and J 6 bases, with 11 bases left between them.

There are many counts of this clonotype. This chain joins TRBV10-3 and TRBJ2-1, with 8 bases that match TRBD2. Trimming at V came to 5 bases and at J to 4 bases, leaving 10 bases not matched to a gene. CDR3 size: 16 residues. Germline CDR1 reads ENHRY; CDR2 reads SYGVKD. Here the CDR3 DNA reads TGTGCCATCAGTCTTGGGATAGCGGGGCAATACAATGAGCAGTTCTTC. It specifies CAISLGIAGQYNEQFF.

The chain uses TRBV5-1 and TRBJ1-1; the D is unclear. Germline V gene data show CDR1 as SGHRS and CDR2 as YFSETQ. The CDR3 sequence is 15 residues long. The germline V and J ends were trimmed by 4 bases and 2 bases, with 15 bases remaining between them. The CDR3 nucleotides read TGCGCCAGCAGCCGCCAAAGCACAGCAAACACTGAAGCTTTCTTT. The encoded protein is CASSRQSTANTEAFF. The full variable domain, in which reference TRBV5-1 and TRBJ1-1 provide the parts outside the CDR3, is KAGVTQTPRYLIKTRGQQVTLSCSPISGHRSVSWYQQTPGQGLQFLFEYFSETQRNKGNFPGRFSGRQFSNSRSEMNVSTLELGDSALYLCASSRQSTANTEAFFGQGTRLTVV.

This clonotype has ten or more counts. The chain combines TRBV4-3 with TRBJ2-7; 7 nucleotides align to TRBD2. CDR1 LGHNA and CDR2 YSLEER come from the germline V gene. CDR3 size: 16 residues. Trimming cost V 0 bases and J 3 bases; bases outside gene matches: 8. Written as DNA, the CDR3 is TGCGCCAGCAGCCAAGATTTAAACGGGAGGTACTACGAGCAGTACTTC. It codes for CASSQDLNGRYYEQYF.

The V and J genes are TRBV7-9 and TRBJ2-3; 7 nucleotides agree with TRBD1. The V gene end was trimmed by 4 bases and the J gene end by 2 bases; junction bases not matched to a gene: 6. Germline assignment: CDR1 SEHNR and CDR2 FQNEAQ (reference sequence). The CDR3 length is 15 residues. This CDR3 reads CASSYRGQFTDTQYF. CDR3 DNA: TGTGCCAGCAGCTACCGGGGACAGTTCACAGATACGCAGTATTTT.

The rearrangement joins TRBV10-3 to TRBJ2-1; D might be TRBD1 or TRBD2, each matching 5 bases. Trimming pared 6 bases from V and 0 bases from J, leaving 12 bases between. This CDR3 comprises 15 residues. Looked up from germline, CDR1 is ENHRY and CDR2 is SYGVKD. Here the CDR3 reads CAISRDGSSYNEQFF. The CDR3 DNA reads TGTGCCATCAGCCGGGACGGTAGCTCCTACAATGAGCAGTTCTTC.

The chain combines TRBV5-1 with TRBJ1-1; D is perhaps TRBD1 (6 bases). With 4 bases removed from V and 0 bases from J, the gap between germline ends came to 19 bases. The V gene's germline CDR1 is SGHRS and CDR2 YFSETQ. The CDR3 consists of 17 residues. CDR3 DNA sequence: TGCGCCAGCAGCCGGACAGTCCTCCGGGGGATGAACACTGAAGCTTTCTTT. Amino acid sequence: CASSRTVLRGMNTEAFF.

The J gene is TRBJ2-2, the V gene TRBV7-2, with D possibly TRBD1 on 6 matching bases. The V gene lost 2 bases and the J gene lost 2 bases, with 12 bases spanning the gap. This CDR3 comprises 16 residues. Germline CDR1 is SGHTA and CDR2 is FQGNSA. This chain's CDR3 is CASSLWPGTNTGELFF. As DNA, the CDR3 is TGTGCCAGCAGCTTATGGCCGGGGACAAACACCGGGGAGCTGTTTTTT.

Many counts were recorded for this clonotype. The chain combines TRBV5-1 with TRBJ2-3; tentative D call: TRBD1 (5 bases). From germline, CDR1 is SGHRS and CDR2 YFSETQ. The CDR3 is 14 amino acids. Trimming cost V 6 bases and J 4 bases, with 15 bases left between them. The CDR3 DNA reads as TGCGCCAGCACGCGTCAGGGAAGAGCAGATACGCAGTATTTT. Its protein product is CASTRQGRADTQYF.

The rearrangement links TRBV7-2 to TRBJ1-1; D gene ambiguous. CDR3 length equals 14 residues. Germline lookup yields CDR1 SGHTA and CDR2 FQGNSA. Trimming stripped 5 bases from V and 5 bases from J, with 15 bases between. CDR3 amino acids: CASSATGGWTEAFF. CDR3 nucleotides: TGTGCCAGCAGCGCCACGGGTGGGTGGACTGAAGCTTTCTTT.

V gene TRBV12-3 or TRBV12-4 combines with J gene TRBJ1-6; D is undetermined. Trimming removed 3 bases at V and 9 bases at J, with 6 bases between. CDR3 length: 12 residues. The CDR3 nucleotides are TGTGCCAGCAGTTTTAGAGGTTCACCCCTCCACTTT. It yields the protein CASSFRGSPLHF.

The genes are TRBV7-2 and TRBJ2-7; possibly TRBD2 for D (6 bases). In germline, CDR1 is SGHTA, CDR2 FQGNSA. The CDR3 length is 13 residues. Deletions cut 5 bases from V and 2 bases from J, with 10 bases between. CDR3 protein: CASSQWGAYEQYF. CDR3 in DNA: TGTGCCAGCAGCCAATGGGGGGCCTACGAGCAGTACTTC.